A single sample gave rise to the 4 T cell receptor beta chains below, sequenced in a study of T cell responses to AZD1222 COVID-19 vaccine. TCRdb keeps only in-frame clones here, not all; method: immunoSEQ multiplex PCR. The sample holds around 100,000 clones, roughly four fifths seen once. The material sequenced was peripheral blood, taken on day 0 of AZD1222 vaccination. The receptors come from an adult in good health.

V usage is TRBV30 and J usage is TRBJ1-2, with D hard to call. This CDR3 contains 13 residues. With 2 bases removed from V and 5 bases from J, the gap between germline ends came to 12 bases. Per germline, CDR1 GTSNPN and CDR2 SVGIG (reference sequence). This chain's CDR3 is CAWSRRTDYGYTF. The CDR3 nucleotides are TGTGCCTGGAGTCGGCGGACGGATTATGGCTACACCTTC.

The rearrangement joins TRBV6-1 to TRBJ1-6, with 9 bases matching TRBD1. Per the germline V gene, CDR1 is MNHNS and CDR2 is SASEGT. The trim removed 3 bases at V and 14 bases at J, leaving 5 bases unmatched. This CDR3 spans 13 amino acids. The DNA of the CDR3 is TGTGCCAGCAGTGAGGACAGGGGTGAGTCCCTCCACTTT. Translated, it gives CASSEDRGESLHF.

The J gene is TRBJ2-7, the V gene TRBV7-2, with a possible D match to TRBD2 (6 bases). Germline CDR1 reads SGHTA; CDR2 reads FQGNSA. The CDR3 covers 13 residues. The V and J ends lost 5 bases and 2 bases respectively, with 10 bases between them. The CDR3 sequence: CASSPPSAYEQYF. For the CDR3, the DNA is TGTGCCAGCAGCCCTCCTAGCGCCTACGAGCAGTACTTC.

J is TRBJ1-1 and V is TRBV6-5; 9 bases fit TRBD1. The germline gives CDR1 MNHEY, CDR2 SVGAGI. CDR3 length equals 15 residues. The junction had 14 bases not matched to a gene; V was cut back by 4 bases and J by 11 bases. Here the CDR3 DNA reads TGTGCCAGCAGTTCGACAGGGGGTGAGGTTAATAGGGCTTTCTTT. This gives the protein CASSSTGGEVNRAFF.